The 8 T cell receptor beta chains in this list originate from one sample, sequenced in a study of molecular identifiers for immune sequencing clone quantification. TCRdb reprocessed the PCR reads with MiXCR, giving one entry per CDR3 protein. The sample has around 460,000 distinct CDR3 sequences; about 26% are singletons. The sample comprised naive CD8+ T cells from blood, with Jurkat cell RNA spiked in. Sample subset: FACS-sorted CD8+CD4-CCR7+CD45RA+ naive T cells. The receptors shown here come from a human donor in good health. Some libraries in this study had Jurkat cell RNA spiked in.

Concerning this clonotype itself: Compared with germline, one end of the junction differs, possibly owing to a read error. The chain couples TRBV7-2 to TRBJ2-1; D not certain. The V gene's germline CDR1 is SGHTA and CDR2 FQGNSA. The CDR3 is 14 amino acids. This CDR3 is CASRRSSSYSEQFF. CDR3 in DNA: TGTGCCAGCAGGAGATCGTCGTCATACAGTGAGCAGTTCTTC.

As concerns this clonotype: A read error may account for a junction end that differs from germline. The V call is TRBV28, the J call TRBJ1-4, with no clear D. Germline CDR1 MDHEN, CDR2 SYDVKM. The length of the CDR3 is 14 residues. CDR3 sequence: CASSPGEGSEKLLF. DNA for the CDR3: TGTGCCAGCAGCCCCGGGGAGGGTAGCGAAAAACTGTTGTTT.

Concerning this clonotype itself: A much larger clone sits a single nucleotide away, making a read error possible. The V and J genes are TRBV19 and TRBJ2-5; weak D call: TRBD1 (6 bases). The CDR3 totals 15 residues. The germline V and J ends were trimmed by 5 bases and 1 base, with 14 bases remaining between them. The germline V gene has CDR1 LNHDA and CDR2 SQIVND (reference sequence). CDR3 nucleotides: TGTGCCAGTAGTGTCGACAGGCGGCCCCAAGAGACCCAGTACTTC. This gives the protein CASSVDRRPQETQYF.

On this clonotype: One end of the junction fails to match germline, which may point to a read error. The CDR3: CARSPGAGETQYF. The CDR3 bases are TGTGCCCGCAGTCCGGGGGCCGGGGAGACCCAGTACTTC. V gene TRBV13 combines with J gene TRBJ2-5, with D perhaps matching TRBD1 or TRBD2 (6 bases each). The germline gives CDR1 PRHDT, CDR2 FYEKMQ (reference sequence). CDR3 length: 13 amino acids.

Note on this clonotype: Germline is not matched at one junction end, which may reflect a read error. The chain links TRBV20-1 to TRBJ2-5; D perhaps matches TRBD2 (6 bases). Germline assignment: CDR1 DFQATT and CDR2 SNEGSKA (reference sequence). The length of the CDR3 is 16 residues. CDR3 DNA: TGCAGTGCTAGAGACTATAGGGGAGGCTTACAAGAGGCCCAGTACTTC. This encodes CSARDYRGGLQEAQYF.

With respect to this clonotype: One end of the junction does not line up with germline, which may come from a read error. The chain has TRBV20-1 and TRBJ2-7; no clear D. CDR3 length: 12 amino acids. Germline-derived CDR1 and CDR2 are DFQATT and SNEGSKA (reference sequence). For the CDR3, the DNA is TGCGGTGCTAGAGATTCGAGCTACGAGCAGTACTTC. Protein sequence: CGARDSSYEQYF.

A single count supports this clonotype. Being one base from a much bigger clone, this may be a read error. The chain couples TRBV6-5 to TRBJ1-1; D is unresolved. Germline CDR1 MNHEY, CDR2 SVGAGI. The ends were cut back, 6 bases at V and 3 bases at J, with 14 bases in the middle. The CDR3 runs to 14 residues. The CDR3 DNA sequence: TGTGCCAGCAGGTCGTTTTGCCCGGACACTGAAGCTTTCTTT. Protein sequence: CASRSFCPDTEAFF.

The chain employs TRBV28 and TRBJ2-1; a weak D match, TRBD2 (6 bases). V lost 11 bases and J lost 3, with 14 bases in between. This CDR3 is built from 13 residues. Germline values: CDR1 MDHEN, CDR2 SYDVKM. CDR3 nucleotides: TGTGCCGTCTCCTCTAGCGTCTACAATGAGCAGTTCTTC. As protein: CAVSSSVYNEQFF.